Listed below are T cell receptor beta chains from one sample, sequenced in a study of blood T cells in healthy people across ages. Via MiXCR, TCRdb re-called the 5' RACE reads, giving one row per CDR3 protein. This table has about a million distinct CDR3 sequences, less than 45% appearing once. The sequenced sample consisted of blood. The origin of the receptors is a man aged 18-30 years in good health. Both conserved end residues are part of each CDR3. The D gene is left open where the match is weak. Size is omitted from some rows. Given values are once, few, many or a class for expanded clones.

j_call | clone_size | v_call | d_call | cdr3_aa | cdr3_nt
TRBJ2-3 | many | TRBV7-2 | - | CASSVSRTSTDTQYF | TGTGCCAGCAGCGTTTCCCGGACTAGCACAGATACGCAGTATTTT
TRBJ1-1 | - | TRBV20-1 | - | CSALRQASGEAFF | TGCAGTGCTTTGAGACAGGCGTCGGGGGAAGCTTTCTTT
TRBJ1-1 | - | TRBV6-2/TRBV6-3 | - | CASSGQRGIPNTEAFF | TGTGCCAGCAGTGGACAGAGGGGGATTCCGAACACTGAAGCTTTCTTT
TRBJ1-5 | - | TRBV27 | - | CASSMRFGDQPQHF | TGTGCCAGCAGTATGCGGTTTGGCGATCAGCCCCAGCATTTT
TRBJ2-1 | few | TRBV5-6 | TRBD2 | CASSATTSGRLNYNEQFF | TGTGCCAGCAGCGCTACAACTAGCGGTCGTCTCAACTACAATGAGCAGTTCTTC
TRBJ1-2 | - | TRBV6-5 | - | CASSYLYGANYGYTF | TGTGCCAGCAGTTACTTGTACGGAGCTAACTATGGCTACACCTTC
TRBJ2-7 | - | TRBV27 | - | CASSLSTQPGAYEQYF | TGTGCCAGCAGTTTATCGACACAGCCCGGGGCCTACGAGCAGTACTTC
TRBJ2-1 | - | TRBV4-2 | TRBD2 | CASSQAAGGLAGEQFF | TGTGCCAGCAGCCAAGCGGCGGGAGGGTTAGCTGGTGAGCAGTTCTTC
TRBJ1-6 | few | TRBV4-1 | - | CASSQGDDNSPLHF | TGCGCCAGCAGCCAAGGGGACGATAATTCACCCCTCCACTTT
TRBJ2-7 | - | TRBV5-5 | TRBD1 | CASKGRTGEGSEQYF | TGTGCCAGCAAAGGTAGGACAGGGGAAGGCAGCGAGCAGTACTTC
TRBJ2-4 | - | TRBV20-1 | - | CSAGSLGDIQYF | TGCAGTGCTGGATCTCTGGGGGACATTCAGTACTTC
TRBJ2-4 | - | TRBV2 | TRBD2 | CASISSRTSGAKNIQYF | TGTGCCAGCATTTCCTCTCGGACTAGCGGCGCCAAAAACATTCAGTACTTC
TRBJ1-1 | few | TRBV14 | TRBD1 | CASSQTGQGASTEAFF | TGTGCCAGCAGCCAAACAGGACAGGGGGCCAGCACTGAAGCTTTCTTT
TRBJ2-1 | - | TRBV29-1 | TRBD2 | CSVNWGGNEQFF | TGCAGCGTTAATTGGGGGGGCAATGAGCAGTTCTTC
TRBJ1-2 | few | TRBV7-2 | TRBD1 | CASSLATGAYGYTF | TGTGCCAGCAGCTTAGCGACAGGGGCCTATGGCTACACCTTC
TRBJ1-3 | - | TRBV11-2 | - | CASSSTASGNTIYF | TGTGCCAGCAGCTCGACGGCCTCTGGAAACACCATATATTTT
TRBJ1-2 | few | TRBV9 | TRBD1 | CASSVAGQGYGYTF | TGTGCCAGCAGCGTTGCGGGACAGGGATACGGCTACACCTTC